One sample yielded the 9 T cell receptor beta chains listed below, sequenced in a study of shared clonotypes between healthy human individuals. The naive CD8 population came from CD45RO-negative cells selected for CCR7, without terminally differentiated effector memory CD45RA+ cells. Measured with immunoSEQ multiplex PCR; TCRdb has only the in-frame clones, and not every one. The table has roughly 2 million clones, about 95% seen once. The sample taken for sequencing was naive CD8+ T cells sorted from blood. Source of these receptors: a man in his late teens or twenties in good health.

The genes are TRBV5-6 and TRBJ2-1; D gene uncertain. The germline V gene encodes CDR1 SGHDT and CDR2 YYEEEE. The germline V and J ends were trimmed by 2 bases and 9 bases, with 6 bases remaining between them. This CDR3 has 11 amino acids. The CDR3 is CASSFSFEQFF. As DNA, the CDR3 is TGTGCCAGCAGCTTTAGTTTTGAGCAGTTCTTC.

The rearrangement joins TRBV5-1 to TRBJ1-1, with TRBD1 as a possible D gene (5 bases). V lost 7 bases to trimming and J lost 4 bases, with 17 bases between them. Germline loops: CDR1 SGHRS, CDR2 YFSETQ. There are 14 residues in the CDR3. CDR3 bases: TGCGCCAGCCGCAATCTGGGGGAGGCCACTGAAGCTTTCTTT. It specifies CASRNLGEATEAFF.

CDR3 protein: CASSGRRNEQFF. The CDR3 bases are TGTGCCAGCAGCGGACGGAGGAATGAGCAGTTCTTC. The gene calls are TRBV7-9 and TRBJ2-1; D might be TRBD2 (5 bases). The CDR3 length is 12 residues. The V and J ends lost 5 bases and 7 bases respectively, with 9 bases between them. Germline lookup yields CDR1 SEHNR and CDR2 FQNEAQ (reference sequence).

This clone was seen once. This rearrangement joins TRBV30 to TRBJ2-3; D remains unclear. CDR1 GTSNPN and CDR2 SVGIG come from the germline V gene (reference sequence). CDR3 size: 12 residues. V was cut by 1 base and J by 4 bases, with 6 bases left in between. CDR3: CAWSGVSDTQYF. The CDR3 DNA is TGTGCCTGGAGTGGAGTTTCAGATACGCAGTATTTT. The entire variable domain, with the rest obtained from reference TRBV30 and TRBJ2-3, is as follows: SQTIHQWPATLVQPVGSPLSLECTVEGTSNPNLYWYRQAAGRGLQLLFYSVGIGQISSEVPQNLSASRPQDRQFILSSKKLLLSDSGFYLCAWSGVSDTQYFGPGTRLTVL.

The chain carries TRBV15 and TRBJ2-7, with D perhaps matching TRBD2 (5 bases). Trimming removed 0 bases from V and 0 bases from J, with 15 bases in between. Germline CDR1 and CDR2: LNHNV and YYDKDF (reference sequence). The CDR3 contains 17 residues. DNA for the CDR3: TGTGCCACCAGCAGAGATCAAGGTGGTGAGGGCTCCTACGAGCAGTACTTC. Protein product: CATSRDQGGEGSYEQYF.

The chain has TRBV2 and TRBJ2-7; either TRBD1 or TRBD2 may supply D (5 bases each). V lost 3 bases and J lost 2, with 14 bases in between. Germline V gives CDR1 SNHLY, CDR2 FYNNEI. The CDR3 runs to 15 residues. The CDR3 DNA follows: TGTGCCAGCAGTGATCAAGGGGTCGGGGCCTACGAGCAGTACTTC. Translated: CASSDQGVGAYEQYF.

The genes are TRBV30 and TRBJ1-1; TRBD1 aligns across 8 bases. Germline V gene lookup returns CDR1 GTSNPN and CDR2 SVGIG (reference sequence). Unmatched junction bases numbered 11, after V lost 1 base and J lost 1 base. The CDR3 extends over 17 amino acids. CDR3 coding DNA: TGTGCCTGGAGTGCAATAGGGTCAGGGGGCCCGAACACTGAAGCTTTCTTT. Amino acid sequence: CAWSAIGSGGPNTEAFF.

The chain joins TRBV7-9 to TRBJ2-3; TRBD2 aligns across 9 bases. The V gene end was trimmed by 1 base and the J gene end by 10 bases; junction bases not matched to a gene: 0. The CDR3 spans 12 residues. CDR1 is SEHNR and CDR2 is FQNEAQ in the germline V gene (reference sequence). The CDR3 reads CASSLGLAAQYF. The CDR3 DNA is TGTGCCAGCAGCTTAGGACTAGCGGCGCAGTATTTT.

The chain has TRBV6-5 and TRBJ1-1, with D possibly being TRBD1 (5 bases). V was cut by 6 bases and J by 0 bases, with 14 bases left in between. The CDR3 sequence is 15 residues long. Germline V gives CDR1 MNHEY, CDR2 SVGAGI. The CDR3 reads CASSPGTGVNTEAFF. The DNA for the CDR3 is TGTGCCAGCAGCCCCGGGACCGGAGTGAACACTGAAGCTTTCTTT.